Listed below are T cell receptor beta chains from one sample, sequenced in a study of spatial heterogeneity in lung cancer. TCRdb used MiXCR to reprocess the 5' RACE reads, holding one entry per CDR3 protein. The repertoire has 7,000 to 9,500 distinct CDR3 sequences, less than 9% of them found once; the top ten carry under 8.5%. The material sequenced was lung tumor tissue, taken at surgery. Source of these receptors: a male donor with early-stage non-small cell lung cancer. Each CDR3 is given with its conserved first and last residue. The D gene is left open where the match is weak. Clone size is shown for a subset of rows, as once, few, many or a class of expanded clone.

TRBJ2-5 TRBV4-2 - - CASSQGRVGETQYF TGTGCCAGCAGCCAAGGTCGGGTAGGAGAGACCCAGTACTTC
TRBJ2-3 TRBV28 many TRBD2 CASSFNSGGTSGRWTQYF TGTGCCAGCAGTTTTAATTCCGGTGGGACTAGCGGGAGGTGGACGCAGTATTTT
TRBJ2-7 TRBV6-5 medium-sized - CASSPDGAPYEQYF TGTGCCAGCAGTCCGGACGGAGCCCCCTACGAGCAGTACTTC
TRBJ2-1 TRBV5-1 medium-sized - CASSLAVGAGEQFF TGCGCCAGCAGCTTGGCCGTAGGGGCCGGTGAGCAGTTCTTC
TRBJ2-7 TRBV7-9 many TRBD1 CASSKGARYEQYF TGTGCCAGCAGCAAGGGGGCCCGCTACGAGCAGTACTTC
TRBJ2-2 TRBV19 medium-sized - CASSVGDRIGELFF TGTGCCAGTAGTGTAGGGGATCGAATCGGGGAGCTGTTTTTT
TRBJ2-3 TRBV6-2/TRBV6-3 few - CASSYGTQQYF TGTGCCAGCAGTTATGGGACTCAGCAGTATTTT
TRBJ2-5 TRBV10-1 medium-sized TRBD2 CASSETSGRAGTQYF TGCGCCAGCAGTGAGACTAGCGGGAGGGCCGGGACCCAGTACTTC
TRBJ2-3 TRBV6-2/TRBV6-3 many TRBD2 CASKRPAGGLADTQYF TGTGCCAGCAAGAGGCCAGCGGGAGGGTTAGCAGATACGCAGTATTTT
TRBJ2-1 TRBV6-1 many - CASSEARQLEQFF TGTGCCAGCAGTGAAGCCAGACAGCTAGAGCAGTTCTTC
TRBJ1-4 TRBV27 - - CASSFASFSTNEKLFF TGTGCCAGCAGTTTCGCTAGTTTTTCAACTAATGAAAAACTGTTTTTT
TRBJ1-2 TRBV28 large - CASFSPANYGYTF TGTGCCAGCTTCTCGCCGGCTAACTATGGCTACACCTTC
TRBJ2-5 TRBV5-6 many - CASSLAGMETQYF TGTGCCAGCAGCTTGGCGGGGATGGAGACCCAGTACTTC
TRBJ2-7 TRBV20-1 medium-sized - CSASTGPYEQYF TGCAGTGCTAGTACGGGACCCTACGAGCAGTACTTC
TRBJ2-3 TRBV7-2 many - CASSSYTDTQYF TGTGCCAGCAGCTCCTATACAGATACGCAGTATTTT
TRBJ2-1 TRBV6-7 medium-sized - CASSYSSWRLPRDEQFF TGTGCCAGCAGTTACTCGTCCTGGAGATTACCCAGGGATGAGCAGTTCTTC
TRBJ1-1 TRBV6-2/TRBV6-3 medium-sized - CASSYSTTTEAFF TGTGCCAGCAGTTACTCGACTACTACTGAAGCTTTCTTT
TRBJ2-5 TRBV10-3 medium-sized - CAISDLGSYQETQYF TGTGCCATCAGTGATCTAGGCTCCTACCAAGAGACCCAGTACTTC
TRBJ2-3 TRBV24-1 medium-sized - CATSAQGRGPSGDTQYF TGTGCCACCAGTGCCCAGGGGCGGGGGCCCTCAGGAGATACGCAGTATTTT
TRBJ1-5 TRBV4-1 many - CASSQGRSENQPQHF TGCGCCAGCAGCCAAGGTCGATCGGAGAATCAGCCCCAGCATTTT
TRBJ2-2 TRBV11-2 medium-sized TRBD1 CASSYTGGSELFF TGTGCCAGCAGTTATACAGGGGGCTCGGAGCTGTTTTTT
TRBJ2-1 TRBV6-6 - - CASSPRGDEQFF TGTGCCAGCAGCCCCCGAGGGGATGAGCAGTTCTTC
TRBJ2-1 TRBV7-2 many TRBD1 CASSRIPTGLSEQFF TGTGCCAGCAGTCGTATACCGACAGGGTTGTCTGAGCAGTTCTTC